These T cell receptor beta chains were read from a single sample in a study of T cells expressing NK-cell markers. TCRdb reanalyzed the 5' RACE reads, giving one entry per CDR3 protein sequence and no DNA. This sample lists 500,000 to 700,000 distinct CDR3 sequences; its ten largest clones have 3% to 4.5%. The sequenced material came from blood T cells: a sorted CD56 or NKG2C T cell subset, CD4+ or CD8+ T cells, or bulk PBMC T cells (not recorded which). The source of these receptors is a man between 18 and 35 years old in good health. CDR3s include the opening cysteine and the closing phenylalanine or tryptophan. Each record gives: J gene, V gene, CDR3 protein.

TRBJ2-2	TRBV6-5	CASSYRGLDPTGELFF
TRBJ2-1	TRBV5-1	CASSLVPRSDNEQFF
TRBJ2-7	TRBV13	CASSLGLGLYEQYF
TRBJ2-5	TRBV11-2	CASGWREDDQETQYF
TRBJ2-3	TRBV6-4	CASSVIRDTQYF
TRBJ2-1	TRBV28	CASSFWGREQFF
TRBJ1-4	TRBV25-1	CASSTGGAPGKLFF
TRBJ1-6	TRBV27	CASSNTGSVWNSPLHF
TRBJ2-3	TRBV4-3	CASSARDFTDTQYF
TRBJ2-1	TRBV7-8	CASSQLVGASGYNEQFF
TRBJ2-5	TRBV7-9	CASSQGTETQYF
TRBJ2-2	TRBV7-2	CASSPYFSSNTGELFF
TRBJ2-1	TRBV28	CASSSGLPANEQFF
TRBJ1-5	TRBV7-8	CASRGAGGDQPQHF
TRBJ2-2	TRBV7-2	CASSLGFAGELFF
TRBJ2-7	TRBV5-1	CASSLGPGLADPEQYF
TRBJ1-1	TRBV29-1	CSVVNQEGAFF